In this sample, the clone carrying this T cell receptor beta chain turned up once. V lost 5 bases and J lost 10; bases outside the gene matches: 9. The germline gives CDR1 SGHVS, CDR2 FQNEAQ. The CDR3 sequence is 14 residues long. The authors' processing: Estimates of nucleated cell counts were drawn from the amplification of reference gene primers. TCRdb keeps only in-frame clones here, not all; method: immunoSEQ multiplex PCR. The V and J calls and clone size were taken over from that table, and D and trimming were inferred from the DNA. Of about 130,000 clones in the sample, roughly 85% were seen once. This sample is drawn from a study of blood T cell repertoires in COVID-19. About the study: COVID-19 samples collected from the United States, Italy and Spain covered acute and convalescent phases. PBMCs, B-cell-depleted T cells, or T cells were the source of the cDNA or gDNA that made up the material.

The chain uses TRBV7-8 and TRBJ2-1, with TRBD1 identical over 9 bases. The sequencing input was peripheral blood. The TCR comes from a man older than 75 with active or convalescent COVID-19. The chain's CDR3 is CASSHRDRASEQFF. The DNA of the CDR3 is TGTGCCAGCAGCCACCGGGACAGGGCTTCGGAGCAGTTCTTC.